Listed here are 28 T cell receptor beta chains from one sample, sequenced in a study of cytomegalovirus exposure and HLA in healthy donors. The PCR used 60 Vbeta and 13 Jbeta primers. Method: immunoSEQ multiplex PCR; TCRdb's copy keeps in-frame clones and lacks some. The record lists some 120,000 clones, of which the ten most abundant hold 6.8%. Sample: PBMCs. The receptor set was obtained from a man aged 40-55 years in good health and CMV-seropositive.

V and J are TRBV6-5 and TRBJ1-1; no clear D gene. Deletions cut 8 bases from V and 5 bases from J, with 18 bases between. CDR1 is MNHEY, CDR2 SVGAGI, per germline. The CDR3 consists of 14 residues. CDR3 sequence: CASRTNTPGTEAFF. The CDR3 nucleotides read TGTGCCAGCCGAACGAATACTCCGGGGACTGAAGCTTTCTTT.

CDR3 residues: CASSDFEDQGHEAFF. The CDR3 bases are TGTGCCAGCAGTGACTTCGAGGATCAGGGGCATGAAGCTTTCTTT. The rearrangement uses TRBV6-4 and TRBJ1-1; tentatively, D is TRBD1 (6 bases). Trimming pared 1 base from V and 7 bases from J, leaving 16 bases between. CDR1 and CDR2 (germline): MRHNA, SNTAGT. This CDR3 contains 15 residues.

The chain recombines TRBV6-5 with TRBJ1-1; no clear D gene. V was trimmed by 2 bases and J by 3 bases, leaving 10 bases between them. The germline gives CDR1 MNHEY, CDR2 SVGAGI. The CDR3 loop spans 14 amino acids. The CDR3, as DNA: TGTGCCAGCAGTTACCTCCGCGGGTACACTGAAGCTTTCTTT. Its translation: CASSYLRGYTEAFF.

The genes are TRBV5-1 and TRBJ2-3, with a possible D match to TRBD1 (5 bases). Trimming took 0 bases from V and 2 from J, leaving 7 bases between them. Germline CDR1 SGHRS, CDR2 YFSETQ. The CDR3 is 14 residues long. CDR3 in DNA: TGCGCCAGCAGCTTGGACAGGAACACAGATACGCAGTATTTT. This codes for CASSLDRNTDTQYF.

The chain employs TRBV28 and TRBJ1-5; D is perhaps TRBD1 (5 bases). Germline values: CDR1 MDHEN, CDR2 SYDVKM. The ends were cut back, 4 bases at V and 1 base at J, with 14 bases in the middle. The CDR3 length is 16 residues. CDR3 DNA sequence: TGTGCCAGCAGTTACCTCCTCCGGGGGAGCAATCAGCCCCAGCATTTT. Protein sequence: CASSYLLRGSNQPQHF.

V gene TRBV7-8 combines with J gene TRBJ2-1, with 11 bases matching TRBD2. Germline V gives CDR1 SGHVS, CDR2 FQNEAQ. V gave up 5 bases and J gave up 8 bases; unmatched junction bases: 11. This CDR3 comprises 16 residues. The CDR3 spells CASSPILAGVMYEQFF. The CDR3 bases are TGTGCCAGCAGCCCAATACTAGCGGGAGTGATGTATGAGCAGTTCTTC. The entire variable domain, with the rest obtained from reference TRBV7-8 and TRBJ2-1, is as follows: GAGVSQSPRYKVAKRGQDVALRCDPISGHVSLFWYQQALGQGPEFLTYFQNEAQLDKSGLPSDRFFAERPEGSVSTLKIQRTQQEDSAVYLCASSPILAGVMYEQFFGPGTRLTVL.

CDR3 loop: CASSEGLAGGPDTQYF. Written as DNA, the CDR3 is TGTGCCAGCAGTGAGGGACTAGCGGGAGGTCCAGATACGCAGTATTTT. This chain connects TRBV28 to TRBJ2-3, with 15 bases that match TRBD2. The CDR3 has 16 amino acids. Trimming took 5 bases from V and 4 from J; bases not matched to a gene: 4. The germline V gene encodes CDR1 MDHEN and CDR2 SYDVKM.

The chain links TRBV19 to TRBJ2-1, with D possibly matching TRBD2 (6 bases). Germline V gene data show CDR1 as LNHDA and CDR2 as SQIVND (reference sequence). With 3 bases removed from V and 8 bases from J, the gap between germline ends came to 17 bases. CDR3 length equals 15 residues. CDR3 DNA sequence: TGTGCCAGTAGTATTGTATCGGGAGAACCTCATGAGCAGTTCTTC. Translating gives CASSIVSGEPHEQFF.

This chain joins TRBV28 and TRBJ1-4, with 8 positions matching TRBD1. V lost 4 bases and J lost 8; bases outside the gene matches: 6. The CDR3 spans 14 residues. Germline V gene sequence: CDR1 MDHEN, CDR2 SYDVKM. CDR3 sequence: CASSSGGAGEKLFF. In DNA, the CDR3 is TGTGCCAGCAGTTCAGGGGGCGCGGGAGAAAAACTGTTTTTT.

CDR3 residues: CASSPTGTRNYEQYF. The CDR3 nucleotides are TGCGCCAGCAGCCCTACCGGGACTAGGAACTACGAGCAGTACTTC. This chain links TRBV4-1 with TRBJ2-7; 8 bases fit TRBD2. The CDR3 spans 15 residues. Germline V gene data show CDR1 as MGHRA and CDR2 as YSYEKL. Germline trimming cut 4 bases from V and 3 bases from J; bases unmatched to any gene: 8.

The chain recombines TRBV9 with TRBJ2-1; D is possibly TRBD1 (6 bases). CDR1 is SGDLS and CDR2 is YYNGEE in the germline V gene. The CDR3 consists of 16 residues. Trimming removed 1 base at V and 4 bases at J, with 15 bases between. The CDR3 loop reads CASSVRPGTPYNEQFF. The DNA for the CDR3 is TGTGCCAGCAGCGTACGTCCCGGGACACCATACAATGAGCAGTTCTTC. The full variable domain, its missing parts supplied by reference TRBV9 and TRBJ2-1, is DSGVTQTPKHLITATGQRVTLRCSPRSGDLSVYWYQQSLDQGLQFLIQYYNGEERAKGNILERFSAQQFPDLHSELNLSSLELGDSALYFCASSVRPGTPYNEQFFGPGTRLTVL.

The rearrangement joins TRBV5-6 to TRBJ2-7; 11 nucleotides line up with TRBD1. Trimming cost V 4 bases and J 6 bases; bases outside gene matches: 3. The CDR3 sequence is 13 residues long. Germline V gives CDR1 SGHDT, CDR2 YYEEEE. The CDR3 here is CASSEGTGGEQYF. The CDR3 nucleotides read TGTGCCAGCAGCGAGGGGACAGGGGGCGAGCAGTACTTC.

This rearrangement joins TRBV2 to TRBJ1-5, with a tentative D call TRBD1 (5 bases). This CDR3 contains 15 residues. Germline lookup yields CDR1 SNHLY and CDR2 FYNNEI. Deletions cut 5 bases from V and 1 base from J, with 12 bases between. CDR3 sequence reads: CASSYQGRSNQPQHF. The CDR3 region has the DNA TGTGCCAGCAGTTACCAGGGTAGGAGCAATCAGCCCCAGCATTTT.

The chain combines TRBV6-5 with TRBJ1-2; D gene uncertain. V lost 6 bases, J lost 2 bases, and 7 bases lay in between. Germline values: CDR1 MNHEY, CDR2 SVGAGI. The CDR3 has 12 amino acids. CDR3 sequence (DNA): TGTGCCAGCAGACCGGGGAACTATGGCTACACCTTC. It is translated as CASRPGNYGYTF.

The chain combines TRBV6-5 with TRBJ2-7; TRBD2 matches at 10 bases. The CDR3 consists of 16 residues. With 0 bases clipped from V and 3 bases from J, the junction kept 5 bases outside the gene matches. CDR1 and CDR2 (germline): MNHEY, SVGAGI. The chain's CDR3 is CASSYSTLAGYYEQYF. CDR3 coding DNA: TGTGCCAGCAGTTACTCGACACTAGCGGGATACTACGAGCAGTACTTC.

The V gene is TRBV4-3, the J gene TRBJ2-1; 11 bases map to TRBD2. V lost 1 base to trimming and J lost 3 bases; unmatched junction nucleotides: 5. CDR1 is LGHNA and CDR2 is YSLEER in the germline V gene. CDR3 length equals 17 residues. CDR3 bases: TGCGCCAGCAGCCAAGTCGCGGGACTAGCGGACTACAATGAGCAGTTCTTC. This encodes CASSQVAGLADYNEQFF.

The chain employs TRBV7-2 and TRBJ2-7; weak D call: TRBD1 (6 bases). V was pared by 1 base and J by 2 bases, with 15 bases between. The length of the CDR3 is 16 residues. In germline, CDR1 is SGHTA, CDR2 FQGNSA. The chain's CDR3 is CASSLVRGPLTYEQYF. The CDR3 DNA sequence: TGTGCCAGCAGCTTAGTCAGGGGTCCTCTAACCTACGAGCAGTACTTC.

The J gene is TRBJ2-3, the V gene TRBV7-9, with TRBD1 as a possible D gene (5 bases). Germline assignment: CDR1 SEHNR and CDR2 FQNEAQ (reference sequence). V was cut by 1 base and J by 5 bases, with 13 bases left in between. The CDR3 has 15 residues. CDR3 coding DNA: TGTGCCAGCAGCTTAGGGCAGGGTTCTATAGATACGCAGTATTTT. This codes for CASSLGQGSIDTQYF.

The CDR3 loop reads CASSLIGVNIQYF. CDR3 DNA: TGTGCCAGCAGTTTGATCGGAGTTAACATTCAGTACTTC. The chain joins TRBV28 to TRBJ2-4, with unresolved D. Trimming left V 3 bases short and J 7 bases short, with 10 bases between. This CDR3 has 13 residues. Germline V gene data show CDR1 as MDHEN and CDR2 as SYDVKM.

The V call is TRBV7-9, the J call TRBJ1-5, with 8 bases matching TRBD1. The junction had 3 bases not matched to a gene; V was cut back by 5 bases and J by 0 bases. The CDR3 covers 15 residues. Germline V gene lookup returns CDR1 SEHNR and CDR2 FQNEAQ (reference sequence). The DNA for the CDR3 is TGTGCCAGCAGCGGTACAGGGGGTAGCAATCAGCCCCAGCATTTT. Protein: CASSGTGGSNQPQHF. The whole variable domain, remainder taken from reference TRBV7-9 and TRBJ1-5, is DTGVSQNPRHKITKRGQNVTFRCDPISEHNRLYWYRQTLGQGPEFLTYFQNEAQLEKSRLLSDRFSAERPKGSFSTLEIQRTEQGDSAMYLCASSGTGGSNQPQHFGDGTRLSIL.

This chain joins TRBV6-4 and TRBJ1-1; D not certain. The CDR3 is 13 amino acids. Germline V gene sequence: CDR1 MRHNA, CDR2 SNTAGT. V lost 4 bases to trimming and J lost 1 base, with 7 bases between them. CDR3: CASSVQANTEAFF. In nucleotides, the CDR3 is TGTGCCAGCAGTGTTCAGGCGAACACTGAAGCTTTCTTT.

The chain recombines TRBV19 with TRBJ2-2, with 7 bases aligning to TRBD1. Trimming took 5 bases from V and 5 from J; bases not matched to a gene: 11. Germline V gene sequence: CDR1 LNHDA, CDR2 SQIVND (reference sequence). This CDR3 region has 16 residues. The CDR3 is CASSFRQGLGTGELFF. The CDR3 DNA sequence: TGTGCCAGTAGTTTCCGACAGGGCTTGGGGACCGGGGAGCTGTTTTTT.

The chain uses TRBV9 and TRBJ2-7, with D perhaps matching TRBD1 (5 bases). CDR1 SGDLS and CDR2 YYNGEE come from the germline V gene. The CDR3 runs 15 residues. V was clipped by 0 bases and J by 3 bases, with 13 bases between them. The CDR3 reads CASSVAETVLYEQYF. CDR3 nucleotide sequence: TGTGCCAGCAGCGTAGCCGAGACAGTTCTCTACGAGCAGTACTTC.

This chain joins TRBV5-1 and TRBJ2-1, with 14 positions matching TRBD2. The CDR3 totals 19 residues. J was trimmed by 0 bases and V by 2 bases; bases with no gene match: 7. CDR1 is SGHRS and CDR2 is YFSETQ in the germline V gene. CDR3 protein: CASSFPGTSGGSSYNEQFF. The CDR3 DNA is TGCGCCAGCAGCTTTCCAGGGACTAGCGGGGGAAGCTCCTACAATGAGCAGTTCTTC.

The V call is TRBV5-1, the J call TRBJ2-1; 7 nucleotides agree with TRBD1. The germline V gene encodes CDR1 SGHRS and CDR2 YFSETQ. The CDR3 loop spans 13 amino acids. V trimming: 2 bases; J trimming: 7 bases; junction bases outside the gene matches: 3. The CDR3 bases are TGCGCCAGCAGCTTTCCGGGACAGAATGAGCAGTTCTTC. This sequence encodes CASSFPGQNEQFF.

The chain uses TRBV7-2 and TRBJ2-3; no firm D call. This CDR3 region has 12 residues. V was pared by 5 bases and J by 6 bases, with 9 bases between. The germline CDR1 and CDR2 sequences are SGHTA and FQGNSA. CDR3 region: CASSATRDTQYF. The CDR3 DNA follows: TGTGCCAGCAGCGCCACCAGGGATACGCAGTATTTT.

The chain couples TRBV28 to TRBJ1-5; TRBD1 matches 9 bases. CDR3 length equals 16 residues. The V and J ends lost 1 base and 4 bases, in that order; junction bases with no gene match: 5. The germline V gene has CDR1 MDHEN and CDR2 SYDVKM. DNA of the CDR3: TGTGCCAGCAGTTTATTACAGGGGGCCCCTAATCAGCCCCAGCATTTT. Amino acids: CASSLLQGAPNQPQHF. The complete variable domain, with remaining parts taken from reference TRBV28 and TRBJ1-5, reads DVKVTQSSRYLVKRTGEKVFLECVQDMDHENMFWYRQDPGLGLRLIYFSYDVKMKEKGDIPEGYSVSREKKERFSLILESASTNQTSMYLCASSLLQGAPNQPQHFGDGTRLSIL.

Here the CDR3 reads CASSTRRGGGFYEQYF. The CDR3 DNA is TGTGCCAGCAGTACGAGAAGGGGCGGGGGGTTCTACGAGCAGTACTTC. The chain links TRBV28 to TRBJ2-7, with TRBD2 matching 8 bases. The germline CDR1 and CDR2 sequences are MDHEN and SYDVKM. The junction had 12 bases not matched to a gene; V was cut back by 5 bases and J by 3 bases. This CDR3 has 16 amino acids.